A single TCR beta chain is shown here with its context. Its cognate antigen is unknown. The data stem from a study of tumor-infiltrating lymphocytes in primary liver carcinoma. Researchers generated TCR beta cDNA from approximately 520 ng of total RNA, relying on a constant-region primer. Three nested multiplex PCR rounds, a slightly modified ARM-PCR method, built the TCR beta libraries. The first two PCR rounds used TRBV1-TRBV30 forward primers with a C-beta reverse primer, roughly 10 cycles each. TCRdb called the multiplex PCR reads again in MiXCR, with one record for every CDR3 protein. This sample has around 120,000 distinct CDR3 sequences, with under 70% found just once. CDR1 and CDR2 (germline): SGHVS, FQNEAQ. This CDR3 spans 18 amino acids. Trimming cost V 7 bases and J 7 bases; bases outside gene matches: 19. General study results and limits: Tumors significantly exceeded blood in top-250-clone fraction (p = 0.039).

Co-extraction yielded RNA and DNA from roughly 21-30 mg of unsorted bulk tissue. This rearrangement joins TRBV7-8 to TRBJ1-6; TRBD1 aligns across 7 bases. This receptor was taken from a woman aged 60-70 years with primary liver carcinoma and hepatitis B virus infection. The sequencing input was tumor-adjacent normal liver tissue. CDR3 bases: TGTGCCAGCAATTCCGGGACAGAGGAGGCCTTTAGGAATTCACCCCTCCACTTT. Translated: CASNSGTEEAFRNSPLHF. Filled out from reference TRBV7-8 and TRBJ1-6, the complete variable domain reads GAGVSQSPRYKVAKRGQDVALRCDPISGHVSLFWYQQALGQGPEFLTYFQNEAQLDKSGLPSDRFFAERPEGSVSTLKIQRTQQEDSAVYLCASNSGTEEAFRNSPLHFGNGTRLTVT.